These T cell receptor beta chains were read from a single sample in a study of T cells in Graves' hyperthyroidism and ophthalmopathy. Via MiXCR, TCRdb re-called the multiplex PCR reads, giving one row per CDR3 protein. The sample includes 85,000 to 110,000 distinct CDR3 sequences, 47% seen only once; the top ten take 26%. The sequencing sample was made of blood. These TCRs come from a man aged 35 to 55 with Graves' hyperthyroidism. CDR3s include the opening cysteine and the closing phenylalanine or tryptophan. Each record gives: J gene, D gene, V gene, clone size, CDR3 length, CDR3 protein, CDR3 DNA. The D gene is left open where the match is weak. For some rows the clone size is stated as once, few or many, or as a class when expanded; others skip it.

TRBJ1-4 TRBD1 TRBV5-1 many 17 CASSPDRAGVTNEKLFF TGCGCCAGCAGCCCGGACAGGGCGGGAGTAACTAATGAAAAACTGTTTTTT
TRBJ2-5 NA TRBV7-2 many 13 CASSSSYQETQYF TGTGCCAGCAGCTCGAGCTACCAAGAGACCCAGTACTTC
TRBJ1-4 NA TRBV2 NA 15 CASSETAQYNEKLFF TGTGCCAGCAGTGAGACAGCCCAGTATAATGAAAAACTGTTTTTT
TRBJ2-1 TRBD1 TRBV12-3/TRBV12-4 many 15 CASSPSRGPPGEQFF TGTGCCAGCAGTCCAAGCAGGGGGCCCCCCGGTGAGCAGTTCTTC
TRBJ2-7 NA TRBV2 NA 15 CASSVFGSEQPQQYF TGTGCCAGCAGTGTGTTTGGTTCGGAACAGCCCCAGCAGTACTTC
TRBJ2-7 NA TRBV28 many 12 CASSRGTALTNF TGTGCCAGCAGCCGCGGGACAGCCCTAACGAACTTC
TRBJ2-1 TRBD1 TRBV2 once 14 CASSEQGAENEQFF TGTGCCAGCAGTGAACAGGGGGCGGAGAATGAGCAGTTCTTC
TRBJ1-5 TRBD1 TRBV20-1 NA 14 CSAREDRGHQPQHF TGCAGTGCTAGAGAGGACAGGGGGCATCAGCCCCAGCATTTT
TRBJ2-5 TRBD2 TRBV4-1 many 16 CASSQDPAGGSETQYF TGCGCCAGCAGCCAAGATCCAGCGGGGGGGAGCGAGACCCAGTACTTC
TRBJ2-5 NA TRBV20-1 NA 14 CSASLPGGTETQYF TGCAGTGCTAGTCTGCCAGGGGGGACTGAGACCCAGTACTTC
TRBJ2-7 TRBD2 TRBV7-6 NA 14 CASSSSGTAYEQYF TGTGCCAGCAGTTCTAGCGGGACAGCCTACGAGCAGTACTTC
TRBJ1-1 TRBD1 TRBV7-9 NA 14 CASSSISGTAEAFF TGTGCCAGCAGCTCCATCTCCGGGACAGCAGAAGCTTTCTTT
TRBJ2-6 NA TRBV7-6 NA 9 CASSSQGTF TGTGCCAGCAGCTCACAAGGGACTTTC
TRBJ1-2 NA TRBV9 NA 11 CASSVDGGYTF TGTGCCAGCAGCGTAGATGGGGGCTACACCTTC
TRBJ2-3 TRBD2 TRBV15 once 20 CATSRALAGFSGAGGDTQYF TGTGCCACCAGCAGAGCGCTAGCGGGGTTCTCTGGGGCCGGAGGAGATACGCAGTATTTT
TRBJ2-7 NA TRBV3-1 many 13 CASSQEAAYEQYF TGTGCCAGCAGCCAAGAAGCAGCCTACGAGCAGTACTTC
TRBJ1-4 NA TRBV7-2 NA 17 CASSLPTSDETNEKLFF TGTGCCAGCAGCCTACCGACTAGCGATGAGACTAATGAAAAACTGTTTTTT
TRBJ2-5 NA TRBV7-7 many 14 CASSQAGQQETQYF TGTGCTAGCAGCCAGGCGGGGCAGCAAGAGACCCAGTACTTC
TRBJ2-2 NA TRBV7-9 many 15 CASSLTPQLTGELFF TGTGCCAGCAGCCTCACGCCGCAGCTCACCGGGGAGCTGTTTTTT
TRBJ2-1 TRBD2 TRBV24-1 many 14 CATTASGRNGEQFF TGTGCCACCACGGCTAGCGGGAGAAACGGTGAGCAGTTCTTC
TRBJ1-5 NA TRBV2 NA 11 CASSLEQPQHF TGTGCCAGCAGCTTGGAACAGCCCCAGCATTTT
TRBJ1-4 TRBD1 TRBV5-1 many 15 CASSVTGSHYEKLFF TGCGCCAGCAGCGTGACAGGGAGCCACTATGAAAAACTGTTTTTT
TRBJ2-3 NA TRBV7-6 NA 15 CASSPPSVITDTQYF TGTGCCAGCAGCCCACCCTCGGTAATCACAGATACGCAGTATTTT
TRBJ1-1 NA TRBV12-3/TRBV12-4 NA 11 CASSKGTAAFF TGTGCCAGCAGCAAGGGGACTGCAGCTTTCTTT
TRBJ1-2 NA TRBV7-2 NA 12 CAGSLRSYGYTF TGTGCCGGCAGTTTACGATCGTACGGCTACACCTTC
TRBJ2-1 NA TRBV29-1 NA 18 CSALPYASLEGLYNEQFF TGCAGCGCCTTGCCCTATGCTAGCTTAGAGGGCTTATACAATGAGCAGTTCTTC
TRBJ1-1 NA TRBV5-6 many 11 CASSRRSEAFF TGTGCCAGCAGTCGGCGTTCTGAAGCTTTCTTT
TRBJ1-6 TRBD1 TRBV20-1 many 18 CSARENRGQSSYNSPLHF TGCAGTGCTAGAGAGAACAGGGGGCAAAGCTCCTATAATTCACCCCTCCACTTT
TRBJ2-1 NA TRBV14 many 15 CASSLLQSSYNEQFF TGTGCCAGCAGCCTGCTTCAGAGCTCCTACAATGAGCAGTTCTTC
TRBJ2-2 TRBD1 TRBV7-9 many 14 CAGKPTTGAGELFF TGTGCCGGGAAGCCCACTACAGGGGCCGGGGAGCTGTTTTTT
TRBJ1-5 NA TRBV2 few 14 CASSSGLPRQPQHF TGTGCCAGCAGTTCGGGACTGCCGCGTCAGCCCCAGCATTTT
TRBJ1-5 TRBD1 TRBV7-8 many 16 CASSFGDRNSNQPQHF TGTGCCAGCAGCTTCGGGGACAGGAATAGCAATCAGCCCCAGCATTTT
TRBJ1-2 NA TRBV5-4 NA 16 CASSQTQVLRLEGYTF TGCGCCAGCAGCCAAACCCAGGTCCTACGATTGGAGGGCTACACCTTC
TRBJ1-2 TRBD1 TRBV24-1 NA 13 CATTDRQGYGYTF TGTGCCACCACCGACCGACAGGGCTATGGCTACACCTTC
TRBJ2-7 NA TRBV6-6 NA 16 CASSPPGTTFSYEQYF TGTGCCAGCAGTCCCCCCGGGACCACCTTCTCCTACGAGCAGTACTTC
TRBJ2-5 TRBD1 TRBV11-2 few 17 CASSLVGTGGNRETQYF TGTGCCAGCAGCTTAGTGGGGACAGGTGGCAACCGAGAGACCCAGTACTTC
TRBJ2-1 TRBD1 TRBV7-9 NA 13 CASSPGQPDEQFF TGTGCCAGCAGCCCGGGACAGCCAGATGAGCAGTTCTTC
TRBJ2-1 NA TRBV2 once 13 CAIPGMGTDTQFF TGTGCCATCCCGGGGATGGGCACAGATACGCAGTTCTTC
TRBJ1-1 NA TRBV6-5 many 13 CASSYFGETEAFF TGTGCCAGCAGTTACTTCGGTGAAACTGAAGCTTTCTTT
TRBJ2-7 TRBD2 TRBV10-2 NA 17 CAISSPGLAGGTCEQYF TGCGCCATCAGTTCGCCGGGACTAGCGGGGGGAACCTGCGAGCAGTACTTC
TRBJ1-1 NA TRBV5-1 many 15 CASSLSGVGNTEAFF TGCGCCAGCAGCTTATCGGGAGTTGGGAACACTGAAGCTTTCTTT
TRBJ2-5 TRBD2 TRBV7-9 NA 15 CASSVRLADWETQYF TGTGCCAGCAGCGTAAGACTAGCGGATTGGGAGACCCAGTACTTC
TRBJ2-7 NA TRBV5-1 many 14 CASSFEGPSYEQYF TGCGCCAGCAGCTTTGAGGGCCCCTCCTACGAGCAGTACTTC
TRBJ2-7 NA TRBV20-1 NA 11 CSAGGLYEQYF TGCAGTGCAGGGGGACTCTACGAGCAGTACTTC
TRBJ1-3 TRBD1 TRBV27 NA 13 CASRDRASDTIYF TGTGCCAGCAGAGACAGGGCTTCGGACACCATATATTTT
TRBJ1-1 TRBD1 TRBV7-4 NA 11 CASSTRQGAFF TGTGCCAGCAGCACCCGACAGGGGGCTTTCTTT
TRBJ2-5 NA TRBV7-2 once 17 CASSLDAGERTGETQYF TGTGCCAGCAGCTTAGATGCCGGGGAACGGACCGGGGAGACCCAGTACTTC
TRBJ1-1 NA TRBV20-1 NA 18 CSASRLPSGRGLGTEAFF TGCAGTGCTAGCCGTTTGCCTAGCGGGAGAGGGTTGGGGACTGAAGCTTTCTTT
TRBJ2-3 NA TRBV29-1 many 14 CSVEGGPGADTQYF TGCAGCGTTGAAGGAGGGCCGGGGGCAGATACGCAGTATTTT
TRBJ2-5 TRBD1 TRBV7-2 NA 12 CASSLYGTGRYF TGTGCCAGCAGCTTATACGGGACAGGCAGGTACTTC
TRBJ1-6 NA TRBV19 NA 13 CASSIERESPLHF TGTGCCAGTAGTATAGAGCGGGAATCACCCCTCCACTTT
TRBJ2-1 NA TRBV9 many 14 CASSAVQVGNEQFF TGTGCCAGCAGCGCCGTACAGGTTGGCAATGAGCAGTTCTTC
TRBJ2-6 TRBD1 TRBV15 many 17 CATSRKQRGPGANVLTF TGTGCCACCAGCAGAAAACAAAGGGGGCCTGGGGCCAACGTCCTGACTTTC
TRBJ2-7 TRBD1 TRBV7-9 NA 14 CASSSDRGVHEQYF TGTGCCAGCAGCTCGGACAGGGGGGTCCACGAGCAGTACTTC
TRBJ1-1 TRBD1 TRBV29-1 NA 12 CSVGQGSTEAFF TGCAGCGTTGGACAGGGGAGCACTGAAGCTTTCTTT
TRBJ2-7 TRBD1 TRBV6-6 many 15 CASSYEGQGADEQYF TGTGCCAGCAGTTACGAGGGACAGGGGGCAGACGAGCAGTACTTC
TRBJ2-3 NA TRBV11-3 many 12 CASSPSVDTQYF TGTGCCAGCAGCCCTAGCGTAGATACGCAGTATTTT
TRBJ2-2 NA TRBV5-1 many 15 CASSPAASNTGELFF TGCGCCAGCAGCCCCGCTGCATCGAACACCGGGGAGCTGTTTTTT